One sample yielded the 22 T cell receptor beta chains listed below, sequenced in a study of blood T cell repertoires in COVID-19. Assay used: immunoSEQ multiplex PCR; TCRdb lists only in-frame clones, some missing. Found here are about 64,000 clones, around nine tenths of them singletons; the top ten hold around 8.4%. The sample consisted of peripheral blood. These receptors were collected from a woman of 80 years or more with active COVID-19.

The CDR3 DNA sequence: TGTGCCAGCGTTGGCGGAAACACCGGGGAGCTGTTTTTT. This sequence encodes CASVGGNTGELFF. The rearrangement joins TRBV28 to TRBJ2-2; D not resolved. Trimming pared 8 bases from V and 2 bases from J, leaving 9 bases between. Germline CDR1 reads MDHEN; CDR2 reads SYDVKM. The CDR3 covers 13 residues.

The V call is TRBV7-2, the J call TRBJ1-3, with a tentative D call TRBD1 (6 bases). Germline V gene sequence: CDR1 SGHTA, CDR2 FQGNSA. This CDR3 is 18 amino acids long. V was shortened by 4 bases and J by 4 bases, with 23 bases between the two germline ends. CDR3 bases: TGTGCCAGCAGCTCTACCGGGACACTCTTTTTAACAGGAAACACCATATATTTT. Residues: CASSSTGTLFLTGNTIYF.

The chain uses TRBV19 and TRBJ2-7, with D possibly matching TRBD1 (5 bases). Germline V CDR1 and CDR2: LNHDA, SQIVND (reference sequence). CDR3 length: 17 amino acids. V was trimmed by 0 bases and J by 3 bases, leaving 18 bases between them. The DNA of the CDR3 is TGTGCCAGTAGTATAGATTCAGGGTCCCTTGGATACTACGAGCAGTACTTC. It codes for CASSIDSGSLGYYEQYF.

This rearrangement joins TRBV29-1 to TRBJ2-1; TRBD2 matches at 10 bases. The germline gives CDR1 SQVTM, CDR2 ANQGSEA. This CDR3 is 17 amino acids long. V was clipped by 4 bases and J by 1 base; unmatched bases: 10. The CDR3 loop is CSVGASGRIGSYNEQFF. The CDR3 nucleotides are TGCAGCGTTGGGGCTAGCGGGAGAATAGGGTCCTACAATGAGCAGTTCTTC.

The rearrangement links TRBV7-9 to TRBJ2-1; TRBD1 matches 7 bases. The CDR3 is 15 residues long. J gave up 0 bases and V 3 bases, and 2 bases lay outside the gene matches. Germline V lookup: CDR1 SEHNR, CDR2 FQNEAQ (reference sequence). CDR3 DNA: TGTGCCAGCAGCTTGAGACAGGGCTCCTACAATGAGCAGTTCTTC. Translating gives CASSLRQGSYNEQFF.

J is TRBJ2-3 and V is TRBV3-1 (or the pseudogene TRBV3-2), with TRBD2 matching over 8 bases. Losses at the gene ends were 8 bases for V and 8 bases for J; bases not matched to a gene: 6. The CDR3 is 12 amino acids. Per germline, CDR1 LGHDT and CDR2 YNNKEL (reference sequence). DNA of the CDR3: TGTGCCAGCCGAGCGGGAGTGGGTACGCAGTATTTT. Protein: CASRAGVGTQYF.

This clone was observed a single time. The genes are TRBV7-9 and TRBJ1-3; the match to TRBD1 covers 8 bases. Germline CDR1 SEHNR, CDR2 FQNEAQ (reference sequence). This CDR3 contains 16 residues. V lost 5 bases to trimming and J lost 2 bases; unmatched junction nucleotides: 8. The CDR3 protein is CASSPFQGAPGNTIYF. The CDR3 DNA is TGTGCCAGCAGCCCGTTCCAGGGGGCTCCTGGAAACACCATATATTTT.

V is TRBV19 and J is TRBJ1-1; D is unresolved. Germline V CDR1 and CDR2: LNHDA, SQIVND (reference sequence). V dropped 3 bases and J dropped 1 base, with 15 bases sitting between them. This CDR3 region has 16 residues. The CDR3 is CASSMAGVRGNTEAFF. CDR3 in DNA: TGTGCCAGTAGTATGGCAGGAGTTCGGGGGAACACTGAAGCTTTCTTT.

The rearrangement links TRBV19 to TRBJ1-6; D uncertain. The germline V gene has CDR1 LNHDA and CDR2 SQIVND (reference sequence). The germline V and J ends were trimmed by 5 bases and 0 bases, with 11 bases remaining between them. This CDR3 has 16 amino acids. CDR3 nucleotides: TGTGCCAGTAGTGGGCCAGTTAGCTCCTATAATTCACCCCTCCACTTT. Residues: CASSGPVSSYNSPLHF.

J is TRBJ2-1 and V is TRBV5-4, with D hard to call. CDR3 length equals 14 residues. Germline lookup yields CDR1 SGHNT and CDR2 YYREEE (reference sequence). The V end was cut by 0 bases, the J end by 6 bases, with 10 bases between. The DNA for the CDR3 is TGTGCCAGCAGCTTGGTGTATGTGGCCAATGAGCAGTTCTTC. Encoded protein: CASSLVYVANEQFF. The whole variable domain, remainder taken from reference TRBV5-4 and TRBJ2-1, is ETGVTQSPTHLIKTRGQQVTLRCSSQSGHNTVSWYQQALGQGPQFIFQYYREEENGRGNFPPRFSGLQFPNYSSELNVNALELDDSALYLCASSLVYVANEQFFGPGTRLTVL.

CDR3 coding DNA: TGCGCCAGCCGCGAGGAGCCGAACACTGAAGCTTTCTTT. It encodes CASREEPNTEAFF. The J gene is TRBJ1-1, the V gene TRBV10-1, with D unresolved. The V and J ends lost 8 bases and 1 base respectively, with 11 bases between them. There are 13 residues in the CDR3. Germline lookup yields CDR1 WNHNN and CDR2 SYGVQD (reference sequence).

DNA for the CDR3: TGTGCCAGCTCACCGGGACTAGCGGGAGGGCAAGCCAAAAACATTCAGTACTTC. As protein: CASSPGLAGGQAKNIQYF. The rearrangement joins TRBV18 to TRBJ2-4; 16 nucleotides agree with TRBD2. After removal of 3 bases from V and 0 bases from J, the junction contained 2 bases not matched to a gene. This CDR3 is built from 18 residues. Per germline, CDR1 KGHSH and CDR2 LQKENI.

The chain couples TRBV6-2 or TRBV6-3 to TRBJ1-2; TRBD1 is a possible D gene (6 bases). V gave up 5 bases and J gave up 1 base, with 17 bases separating them. Germline V gives CDR1 MNHEY, CDR2 SVGEGT. The CDR3 sequence is 16 residues long. CDR3 bases: TGTGCCAGCAGTCAGGACAGCCTTAATCTTAACTATGGCTACACCTTC. It translates to CASSQDSLNLNYGYTF.

This clone was recorded only once. In DNA form, the CDR3 reads TGTGCCAGCAGCCAGACCGCGACTAGCAGTGAGCAGTTCTTC. Translating gives CASSQTATSSEQFF. The V call is TRBV6-4, the J call TRBJ2-1; 7 nucleotides line up with TRBD2. Germline CDR1 reads MRHNA; CDR2 reads SNTAGT. The CDR3 is 14 amino acids. Trimming cost V 6 bases and J 9 bases; bases outside gene matches: 11.

The rearrangement uses TRBV2 and TRBJ2-1, with 7 positions matching TRBD2. The CDR3 sequence is 13 residues long. The germline CDR1 and CDR2 sequences are SNHLY and FYNNEI. Trimming took 6 bases from V and 5 from J; bases not matched to a gene: 4. The CDR3 reads CASRMGGNNEQFF. CDR3 in DNA: TGTGCCAGCAGGATGGGGGGGAACAATGAGCAGTTCTTC.

The chain recombines TRBV19 with TRBJ2-5, with D tentatively TRBD1 (6 bases). V was trimmed by 2 bases and J by 2 bases, leaving 12 bases between them. This CDR3 is 15 amino acids long. Germline CDR1 and CDR2: LNHDA and SQIVND (reference sequence). DNA of the CDR3: TGTGCCAGTAGTATAAGTCTAGGGGGACAAGAGACCCAGTACTTC. Its translation is CASSISLGGQETQYF.

The rearrangement joins TRBV3-1 (or the pseudogene TRBV3-2) to TRBJ2-2, with 12 bases matching TRBD2. V gave up 4 bases and J gave up 2 bases; unmatched junction bases: 5. Per the germline V gene, CDR1 is LGHDT and CDR2 is YNNKEL (reference sequence). CDR3 length equals 17 residues. Written as DNA, the CDR3 is TGTGCCAGCAGCCGAAGACTAGCGGGAGATAACACCGGGGAGCTGTTTTTT. The encoded protein is CASSRRLAGDNTGELFF.

This chain links TRBV28 with TRBJ2-1, with 9 bases aligning to TRBD1. There are 13 residues in the CDR3. Germline V lookup: CDR1 MDHEN, CDR2 SYDVKM. J was trimmed by 8 bases and V by 8 bases; bases with no gene match: 7. CDR3 sequence (DNA): TGTGCCAGCCGGACAGGGGTGGGGCATGAGCAGTTCTTC. Translating it yields CASRTGVGHEQFF.

In its sample, this clone was seen a few times. The chain joins TRBV5-6 to TRBJ2-2, with D possibly matching TRBD1 (5 bases). The CDR3 contains 17 residues. The germline CDR1 and CDR2 sequences are SGHDT and YYEEEE. V was cut by 1 base and J by 2 bases, with 15 bases left in between. The DNA of the CDR3 is TGTGCCAGCAGCTTGCAGGGAATCGTCGGAAACACCGGGGAGCTGTTTTTT. Translation gives CASSLQGIVGNTGELFF. Full variable domain (remainder filled in from reference TRBV5-6 and TRBJ2-2): DAGVTQSPTHLIKTRGQQVTLRCSPKSGHDTVSWYQQALGQGPQFIFQYYEEEERQRGNFPDRFSGHQFPNYSSELNVNALLLGDSALYLCASSLQGIVGNTGELFFGEGSRLTVL.

V and J are TRBV6-5 and TRBJ2-2, with 9 bases matching TRBD1. The germline V gene encodes CDR1 MNHEY and CDR2 SVGAGI. This CDR3 comprises 14 residues. The junction had 6 bases not matched to a gene; V was cut back by 7 bases and J by 6 bases. Here the CDR3 reads CASIADRGAGELFF. The CDR3 bases are TGTGCCAGCATCGCGGACAGGGGCGCCGGGGAGCTGTTTTTT.

This rearrangement joins TRBV3-1 (or the pseudogene TRBV3-2) to TRBJ1-6, with unresolved D. The CDR3 has 13 residues. CDR1 LGHDT and CDR2 YNNKEL come from the germline V gene (reference sequence). V shed 3 bases and J shed 7 bases, with 7 bases lying between them. The CDR3 protein is CASSQALNSPLHF. The CDR3 DNA reads as TGTGCCAGCAGCCAGGCTCTGAATTCACCCCTCCACTTT.

This rearrangement joins TRBV7-9 to TRBJ2-7, with D unclear. This CDR3 spans 14 amino acids. Germline V gives CDR1 SEHNR, CDR2 FQNEAQ (reference sequence). The ends were cut back, 7 bases at V and 4 bases at J, with 17 bases in the middle. Here the CDR3 DNA reads TGTGCCAGCACCCCATCCGCGGATTCATACGAGCAGTACTTC. It translates to CASTPSADSYEQYF.